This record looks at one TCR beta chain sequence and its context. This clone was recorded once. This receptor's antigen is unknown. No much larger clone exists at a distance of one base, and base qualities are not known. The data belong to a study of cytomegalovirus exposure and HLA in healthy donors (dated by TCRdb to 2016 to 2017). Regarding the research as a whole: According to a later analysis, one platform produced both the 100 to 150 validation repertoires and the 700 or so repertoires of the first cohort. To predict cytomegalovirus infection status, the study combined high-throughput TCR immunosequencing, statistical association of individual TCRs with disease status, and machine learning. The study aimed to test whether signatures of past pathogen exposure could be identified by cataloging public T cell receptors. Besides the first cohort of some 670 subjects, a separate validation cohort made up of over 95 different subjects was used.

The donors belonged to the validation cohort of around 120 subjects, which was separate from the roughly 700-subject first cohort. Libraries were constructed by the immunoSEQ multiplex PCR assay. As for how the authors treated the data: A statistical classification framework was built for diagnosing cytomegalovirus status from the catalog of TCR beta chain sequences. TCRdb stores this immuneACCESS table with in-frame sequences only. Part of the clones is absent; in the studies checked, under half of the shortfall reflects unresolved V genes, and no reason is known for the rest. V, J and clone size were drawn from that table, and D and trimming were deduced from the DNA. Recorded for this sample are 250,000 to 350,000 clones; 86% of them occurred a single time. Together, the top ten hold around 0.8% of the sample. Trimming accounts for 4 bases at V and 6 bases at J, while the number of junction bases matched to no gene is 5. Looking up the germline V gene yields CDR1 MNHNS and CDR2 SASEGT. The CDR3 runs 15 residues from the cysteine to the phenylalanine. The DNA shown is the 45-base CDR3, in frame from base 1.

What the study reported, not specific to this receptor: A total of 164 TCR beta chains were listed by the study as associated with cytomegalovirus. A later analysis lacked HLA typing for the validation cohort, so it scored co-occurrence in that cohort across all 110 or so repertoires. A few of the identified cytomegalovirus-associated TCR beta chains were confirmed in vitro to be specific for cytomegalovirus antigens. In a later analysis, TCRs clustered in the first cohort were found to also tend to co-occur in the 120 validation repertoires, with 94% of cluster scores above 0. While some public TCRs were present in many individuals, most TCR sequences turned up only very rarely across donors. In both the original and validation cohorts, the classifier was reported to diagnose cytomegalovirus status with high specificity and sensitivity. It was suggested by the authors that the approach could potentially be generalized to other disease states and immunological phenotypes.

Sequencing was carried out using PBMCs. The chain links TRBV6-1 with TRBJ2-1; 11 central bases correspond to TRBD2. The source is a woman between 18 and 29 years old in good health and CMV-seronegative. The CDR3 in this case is CASSVGTSGANEQFF. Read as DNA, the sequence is TGTGCCAGCAGTGTCGGGACTAGCGGAGCCAATGAGCAGTTCTTC.